The 20 T cell receptor beta chains listed next were all sequenced from one sample in a study of T-cell memory formation after mild COVID-19. TCRdb reprocessed the 5' RACE reads with MiXCR, giving one entry per CDR3 protein. Of about 180,000 distinct CDR3 sequences in the sample, 16% were seen once. The sample taken for sequencing was PBMCs or a T cell subset sorted from them (not recorded which). These receptors all come from an adult woman who had mild COVID-19 (a few samples of this study predate the infection). Cell type and time point are not known.

The chain combines TRBV27 with TRBJ1-4; no reliable D call. Trimming shortened V by 8 bases and J by 0 bases, and 10 bases separated the two germline ends. CDR3 length equals 14 residues. Per germline, CDR1 MNHEY and CDR2 SMNVEV (reference sequence). The CDR3 bases are TGTGCCAGCTCCCTACTTGCAACTAATGAAAAACTGTTTTTT. Its protein is CASSLLATNEKLFF.

The V call is TRBV5-5, the J call TRBJ2-7, with TRBD1 matching 8 bases. The CDR3 length is 14 residues. The trim removed 4 bases at V and 1 base at J, leaving 4 bases unmatched. Germline V gene lookup returns CDR1 SGHKS and CDR2 YYEKEE (reference sequence). This chain's CDR3 is CASSHGQGSYEQYF. Here the CDR3 DNA reads TGTGCCAGCAGCCATGGACAGGGATCCTACGAGCAGTACTTC.

The rearrangement links TRBV20-1 to TRBJ2-1; 9 bases line up with TRBD2. CDR1 and CDR2 from the germline V gene are DFQATT and SNEGSKA (reference sequence). This CDR3 has 17 amino acids. With V trimmed by 5 bases and J by 6 bases, 17 bases remained unmatched. The CDR3 DNA sequence: TGCAGTGCTTTCCCAGTTTGGGCGGGGGGGCCCCGCAATGAGCAGTTCTTC. It translates to CSAFPVWAGGPRNEQFF.

This clonotype was picked up a small number of times. The chain carries TRBV13 and TRBJ2-7; D gene uncertain. The CDR3 has 13 amino acids. CDR1 and CDR2 (germline): PRHDT, FYEKMQ (reference sequence). V was cut by 3 bases and J by 1 base, with 7 bases left in between. DNA for the CDR3: TGTGCCAGCAGCTTCCGCCGGTCCTACGAGCAGTACTTC. Encoded protein: CASSFRRSYEQYF.

The V gene is TRBV7-2, the J gene TRBJ2-1; D unresolved. CDR1 and CDR2 (germline): SGHTA, FQGNSA. CDR3 length: 15 residues. V gave up 1 base and J gave up 7 bases, with 14 bases separating them. The CDR3 is CASSLGGVSWNEQFF. The DNA for the CDR3 is TGTGCCAGCAGCTTAGGTGGGGTTAGTTGGAATGAGCAGTTCTTC.

This clonotype has a single count. This chain uses TRBV4-3 with TRBJ2-1, with a weak D call TRBD1 (5 bases). The V and J ends lost 5 bases and 7 bases respectively, with 18 bases between them. The CDR3 runs to 15 residues. Germline values: CDR1 LGHNA, CDR2 YSLEER. This chain's CDR3 is CASSYGARIVNEQFF. The CDR3, as DNA: TGCGCCAGCAGCTATGGGGCTAGGATCGTAAATGAGCAGTTCTTC.

This chain uses TRBV6-2 or TRBV6-3 with TRBJ2-6; D uncertain. Trimming took 5 bases from V and 0 from J, leaving 11 bases between them. CDR1 MNHEY and CDR2 SVGEGT come from the germline V gene. This CDR3 spans 16 amino acids. This CDR3 reads CASSRGRDSGANVLTF. DNA of the CDR3: TGTGCCAGCAGTCGCGGCCGAGACTCTGGGGCCAACGTCCTGACTTTC.

The gene calls are TRBV19 and TRBJ2-6; D uncertain. This CDR3 is 19 amino acids long. Trimming took 3 bases from V and 0 from J, leaving 18 bases between them. Germline CDR1 LNHDA, CDR2 SQIVND (reference sequence). CDR3 coding DNA: TGTGCCAGTAGTATCTGGGTCGGCACCGCGAGCTCTGGGGCCAACGTCCTGACTTTC. Translated, it gives CASSIWVGTASSGANVLTF.

This rearrangement joins TRBV7-3 to TRBJ2-6; no firm D call. The CDR3 spans 14 residues. Trimming stripped 6 bases from V and 4 bases from J, with 10 bases between. The germline CDR1 and CDR2 sequences are SGHTA and FQGTGA. CDR3 DNA: TGTGCCAGCAGTAGCTCGCCAGGGGCCAACGTCCTGACTTTC. Translating gives CASSSSPGANVLTF.

This clonotype appeared a few times. The V gene is TRBV7-2, the J gene TRBJ2-3; possible D gene TRBD2, 5 bases. The CDR3 is made up of 15 amino acids. V lost 6 bases and J lost 7, with 20 bases in between. Germline CDR1 and CDR2: SGHTA and FQGNSA. The CDR3 DNA follows: TGTGCCAGCAGACCACCGGGATTATCAACCCATACGCAGTATTTT. Its translation: CASRPPGLSTHTQYF.

This chain uses TRBV5-1 with TRBJ2-3; tentatively, D is TRBD2 (6 bases). The length of the CDR3 is 15 residues. The germline gives CDR1 SGHRS, CDR2 YFSETQ. V was cut by 0 bases and J by 1 base, with 9 bases left in between. CDR3 sequence reads: CASSLGLARTDTQYF. The CDR3 DNA reads as TGCGCCAGCAGCTTGGGTCTAGCGCGCACAGATACGCAGTATTTT.

In its sample, this clonotype was seen a few times. The gene calls are TRBV12-3 or TRBV12-4 and TRBJ2-1; 9 nucleotides align to TRBD1. With V trimmed by 6 bases and J by 5 bases, 5 bases remained unmatched. The CDR3 runs 14 residues. CDR3 DNA: TGTGCCAGCAGAACAGGGGGCAAGAACAATGAGCAGTTCTTC. This translates into CASRTGGKNNEQFF.

The chain recombines TRBV19 with TRBJ2-5, with a weak D call TRBD2 (5 bases). The CDR3 is 13 residues long. Germline values: CDR1 LNHDA, CDR2 SQIVND (reference sequence). V was cut by 6 bases and J by 2 bases, with 10 bases left in between. In nucleotides, the CDR3 is TGTGCCAGTAGCCCACGAGGGCAAGAGACCCAGTACTTC. Protein sequence: CASSPRGQETQYF.

This clonotype was picked up many times. The genes are TRBV5-1 and TRBJ2-7; possibly TRBD1 or TRBD2 for D (5 bases each). V lost 0 bases, J lost 3 bases, and 10 bases lay in between. The CDR3 consists of 14 residues. CDR1 and CDR2 from the germline V gene are SGHRS and YFSETQ. CDR3: CASSLGGGIYEQYF. The DNA of the CDR3 is TGCGCCAGCAGCTTGGGTGGGGGAATCTACGAGCAGTACTTC.

J is TRBJ2-6 and V is TRBV4-3; D may be TRBD1 (5 bases). CDR3 length: 18 amino acids. The germline CDR1 and CDR2 sequences are LGHNA and YSLEER. The V gene lost 2 bases and the J gene lost 1 base, with 15 bases spanning the gap. CDR3 residues: CASSQRGRALSGANVLTF. CDR3 DNA sequence: TGCGCCAGCAGCCAAAGGGGCAGGGCCCTGTCTGGGGCCAACGTCCTGACTTTC.

Many counts were recorded for this clonotype. CDR3 in DNA: TGCGCCAGCGGAACAGGATTATCTTATGGCTACACCTTC. Its protein product is CASGTGLSYGYTF. The chain couples TRBV5-1 to TRBJ1-2; maybe TRBD1 (5 bases). The CDR3 sequence is 13 residues long. The V and J ends lost 7 bases and 5 bases respectively, with 15 bases between them. From germline, CDR1 is SGHRS and CDR2 YFSETQ.

V and J are TRBV12-3 or TRBV12-4 and TRBJ1-1, with 7 bases matching TRBD1. J gave up 1 base and V 5 bases, and 7 bases lay outside the gene matches. CDR3 length: 15 residues. As DNA, the CDR3 is TGTGCCAGCAGTCTAGGGGGCGCGGGGAACACTGAAGCTTTCTTT. Its protein product is CASSLGGAGNTEAFF.

This chain joins TRBV14 and TRBJ1-2; D gene uncertain. Trimming stripped 2 bases from V and 2 bases from J, with 6 bases between. CDR3 length: 13 amino acids. In germline, CDR1 is SGHDN, CDR2 FVKESK. CDR3 sequence reads: CASSQQQNYGYTF. The CDR3, as DNA: TGTGCCAGCAGCCAACAGCAAAACTATGGCTACACCTTC.

CDR3 amino acids: CASSATGGAGNTIYF. The CDR3 DNA reads as TGTGCCAGCAGCGCGACTGGAGGGGCTGGAAACACCATATATTTT. The V and J genes are TRBV3-1 and TRBJ1-3, with D perhaps matching TRBD1 (5 bases). Trimming cost V 5 bases and J 2 bases, with 13 bases left between them. This CDR3 has 15 residues. CDR1 LGHDT and CDR2 YNNKEL come from the germline V gene (reference sequence).

The J gene is TRBJ2-5, the V gene TRBV20-1; 8 bases match TRBD1. Germline V CDR1 and CDR2: DFQATT, SNEGSKA (reference sequence). The CDR3 runs to 16 residues. V lost 4 bases, J lost 4 bases, and 14 bases stayed unmatched. The CDR3, as DNA: TGCAGTGCTATTTTAGGACAGGGCAATCGTCGAGAGACCCAGTACTTC. Translated: CSAILGQGNRRETQYF.